Below are 10 T cell receptor beta chains sequenced from a single sample in a study of cytomegalovirus exposure and HLA in healthy donors. 60 Vbeta and 13 Jbeta primers were used in PCR. Repertoires were generated with immunoSEQ multiplex PCR, while TCRdb's copy carries only in-frame clones and drops some. The sample shows 200,000 or so clones, over 75% of them seen only once. Sequenced: PBMCs. Receptors originate from a woman under 40 in good health and CMV-seronegative.

The rearrangement links TRBV15 to TRBJ1-2; TRBD1 matches at 7 bases. This CDR3 has 17 amino acids. The trim removed 0 bases at V and 5 bases at J, leaving 12 bases unmatched. CDR1 LNHNV and CDR2 YYDKDF come from the germline V gene (reference sequence). The DNA for the CDR3 is TGTGCCACCAGCAGAGAAGGAGTAGGGGGCGCGGAATATGGCTACACCTTC. This sequence encodes CATSREGVGGAEYGYTF.

The chain recombines TRBV11-3 with TRBJ1-2; possibly TRBD1 for D (6 bases). The CDR3 covers 13 residues. Germline V lookup: CDR1 SGHNT, CDR2 YENEEA. The V gene lost 4 bases and the J gene lost 8 bases, with 14 bases spanning the gap. DNA of the CDR3: TGTGCCAGCAGCTCAAGGACAGAGGAGGGCTACACCTTC. Its translation: CASSSRTEEGYTF. Full variable domain (remainder filled in from reference TRBV11-3 and TRBJ1-2): EAGVVQSPRYKIIEKKQPVAFWCNPISGHNTLYWYLQNLGQGPELLIRYENEEAVDDSQLPKDRFSAERLKGVDSTLKIQPAELGDSAVYLCASSSRTEEGYTFGSGTRLTVV.

The chain couples TRBV28 to TRBJ2-3; tentatively, D is TRBD1 (7 bases). V gave up 8 bases and J gave up 3 bases, with 15 bases separating them. This CDR3 region has 14 residues. The germline CDR1 and CDR2 sequences are MDHEN and SYDVKM. The CDR3 DNA reads TGTGCCAGCCAGGGGGGCGCTCATACAGATACGCAGTATTTT. Translating gives CASQGGAHTDTQYF. Full variable domain (rest looked up from reference TRBV28 and TRBJ2-3): DVKVTQSSRYLVKRTGEKVFLECVQDMDHENMFWYRQDPGLGLRLIYFSYDVKMKEKGDIPEGYSVSREKKERFSLILESASTNQTSMYLCASQGGAHTDTQYFGPGTRLTVL.

The V gene is TRBV5-6, the J gene TRBJ2-1, with 7 bases that match TRBD2. CDR1 is SGHDT, CDR2 YYEEEE, per germline. CDR3 length equals 15 residues. The trim removed 1 base at V and 2 bases at J, leaving 3 bases unmatched. CDR3 coding DNA: TGTGCCAGCAGCTTGCCTAGCGGAGCCTACAATGAGCAGTTCTTC. It codes for CASSLPSGAYNEQFF.

With regard to this clone: The junction shows a germline mismatch at one end, possibly a read error. This rearrangement joins TRBV15 to TRBJ1-2; 9 bases map to TRBD1. Germline CDR1 and CDR2: LNHNV and YYDKDF (reference sequence). The CDR3 is 15 residues long. CDR3 sequence reads: CATSRATGGFDGYPF. The DNA for the CDR3 is TGTGCCACCAGCAGAGCAACAGGGGGCTTCGATGGCTACCCCTTC. Full variable domain (remainder filled in from reference TRBV15 and TRBJ1-2): DAMVIQNPRYQVTQFGKPVTLSCSQTLNHNVMYWYQQKSSQAPKLLFHYYDKDFNNEADTPDNFQSRRPNTSFCFLDIRSPGLGDTAMYLCATSRATGGFDGYPFGSGTRLTVV.

The CDR3 protein is CAIGEAYEQYF. The CDR3 region has the DNA TGTGCCATCGGGGAGGCCTACGAGCAGTACTTC. The rearrangement uses TRBV10-3 and TRBJ2-7, with TRBD2 as a possible D gene (6 bases). The V and J ends lost 8 bases and 2 bases respectively, with 7 bases between them. The CDR3 runs to 11 residues. The germline V gene has CDR1 ENHRY and CDR2 SYGVKD.

This clone has just a few counts. The chain couples TRBV15 to TRBJ2-2, with TRBD2 as a possible D gene (5 bases). This CDR3 has 17 residues. Germline-derived CDR1 and CDR2 are LNHNV and YYDKDF (reference sequence). Trimming removed 0 bases at V and 0 bases at J, with 11 bases between. DNA of the CDR3: TGTGCCACCAGCAGAGATCCCCCGGGGTCGAACACCGGGGAGCTGTTTTTT. It translates to CATSRDPPGSNTGELFF.

The sample holds one count of this clone. This chain links TRBV5-1 with TRBJ1-2; 8 nucleotides align to TRBD1. Germline values: CDR1 SGHRS, CDR2 YFSETQ. The CDR3 sequence is 14 residues long. With 0 bases clipped from V and 8 bases from J, the junction kept 6 bases outside the gene matches. CDR3 nucleotide sequence: TGCGCCAGCAGCTTGGATCAGGGGGCGAGGGGCTACACCTTC. This encodes CASSLDQGARGYTF.

The genes are TRBV30 and TRBJ1-1; D might be TRBD1 (5 bases). CDR3 length: 13 residues. V lost 7 bases to trimming and J lost 5 bases, with 17 bases between them. Germline loops: CDR1 GTSNPN, CDR2 SVGIG (reference sequence). CDR3 DNA: TGTGCCTCCCAGGGCCCCCCAGGGACTGAAGCTTTCTTT. Residues: CASQGPPGTEAFF. Variable domain in full (rest from reference TRBV30 and TRBJ1-1): SQTIHQWPATLVQPVGSPLSLECTVEGTSNPNLYWYRQAAGRGLQLLFYSVGIGQISSEVPQNLSASRPQDRQFILSSKKLLLSDSGFYLCASQGPPGTEAFFGQGTRLTVV.

The chain couples TRBV28 to TRBJ2-5, with 8 bases aligning to TRBD1. The germline CDR1 and CDR2 sequences are MDHEN and SYDVKM. The length of the CDR3 is 14 residues. Trimming took 5 bases from V and 5 from J; bases not matched to a gene: 7. The CDR3 DNA sequence: TGTGCCAGCAGTCCCCAGGGGGCGGGCGAGACCCAGTACTTC. Translation gives CASSPQGAGETQYF. Full variable domain (remainder filled in from reference TRBV28 and TRBJ2-5): DVKVTQSSRYLVKRTGEKVFLECVQDMDHENMFWYRQDPGLGLRLIYFSYDVKMKEKGDIPEGYSVSREKKERFSLILESASTNQTSMYLCASSPQGAGETQYFGPGTRLLVL.